The 21 T cell receptor beta chains below were found in one sample sequenced in a study of cytomegalovirus exposure and HLA in healthy donors. In the PCR, 60 Vbeta and 13 Jbeta primers were used. Here immunoSEQ multiplex PCR was the method, and the copy in TCRdb shows in-frame clones only, minus some. The sample consists of 80,000 to 100,000 clones, 69% of them appearing once. The sequenced sample was PBMCs. The receptors stem from a female donor in good health and CMV-seronegative.

The CDR3 reads CATSRAAGGDEQYF. The CDR3 DNA reads TGTGCCACCAGCAGAGCGGCGGGGGGGGACGAGCAGTACTTC. The rearrangement joins TRBV15 to TRBJ2-7; 9 nucleotides align to TRBD2. Germline values: CDR1 LNHNV, CDR2 YYDKDF (reference sequence). V trimming: 1 base; J trimming: 5 bases; junction bases outside the gene matches: 3. There are 14 residues in the CDR3.

The V and J genes are TRBV19 and TRBJ1-3; TRBD1 matches at 7 bases. CDR3 length: 15 residues. With 7 bases clipped from V and 0 bases from J, the junction kept 6 bases outside the gene matches. In germline, CDR1 is LNHDA, CDR2 SQIVND (reference sequence). Here the CDR3 reads CASIPDRVSGNTIYF. For the CDR3, the DNA is TGTGCCAGTATCCCAGACAGGGTCTCTGGAAACACCATATATTTT.

The DNA for the CDR3 is TGTGCCAGGGCTAGCGGGCCCTCCAATGAGCAGTTCTTC. Translation gives CARASGPSNEQFF. The V call is TRBV2, the J call TRBJ2-1; 8 bases are a match to TRBD2. Trimming cost V 9 bases and J 6 bases; bases outside gene matches: 7. The CDR3 spans 13 residues. CDR1 and CDR2 from the germline V gene are SNHLY and FYNNEI. Full variable domain (remainder filled in from reference TRBV2 and TRBJ2-1): EPEVTQTPSHQVTQMGQEVILRCVPISNHLYFYWYRQILGQKVEFLVSFYNNEISEKSEIFDDQFSVERPDGSNFTLKIRSTKLEDSAMYFCARASGPSNEQFFGPGTRLTVL.

The chain uses TRBV5-4 and TRBJ2-7, with 9 bases that match TRBD1. Looked up from germline, CDR1 is SGHNT and CDR2 is YYREEE (reference sequence). The CDR3 has 17 amino acids. V was pared by 6 bases and J by 0 bases, with 13 bases of the junction left unmatched. The CDR3 protein is CASMSGQGITGSYEQYF. DNA for the CDR3: TGTGCCAGCATGTCCGGACAGGGGATTACTGGCTCCTACGAGCAGTACTTC.

This chain connects TRBV30 to TRBJ1-1; 8 nucleotides align to TRBD1. This CDR3 is 14 amino acids long. Germline CDR1 GTSNPN, CDR2 SVGIG (reference sequence). J was trimmed by 7 bases and V by 6 bases; bases with no gene match: 13. The CDR3 loop is CACPIGTGLLEAFF. In DNA, the CDR3 is TGTGCCTGCCCCATCGGGACAGGACTACTTGAAGCTTTCTTT.

This clone was counted between two and nine times. This chain links TRBV28 with TRBJ2-7, with D possibly being TRBD2 (5 bases). With 8 bases removed from V and 5 bases from J, the gap between germline ends came to 16 bases. Germline CDR1 MDHEN, CDR2 SYDVKM. This CDR3 has 13 amino acids. This CDR3 is CASAFRLADEQYF. The CDR3 DNA reads TGTGCCAGCGCTTTCCGGCTAGCAGACGAGCAGTACTTC.

The gene calls are TRBV15 and TRBJ1-4, with D perhaps matching TRBD1 (5 bases). V shed 3 bases and J shed 8 bases, with 19 bases lying between them. CDR3 length: 16 amino acids. From germline, CDR1 is LNHNV and CDR2 YYDKDF (reference sequence). The CDR3 loop is CATSRGGAAKGEKLFF. CDR3 DNA: TGTGCCACCAGCAGGGGTGGGGCCGCCAAGGGAGAAAAACTGTTTTTT.

This clone was found a few times. The genes are TRBV23-1 and TRBJ1-4; D ambiguous. TRBV23-1 is known as an ORF, though its function is uncertain. The V gene lost 2 bases and the J gene lost 2 bases, with 15 bases spanning the gap. This CDR3 region has 17 residues. CDR3 sequence (DNA): TGCGCCAGCAGTCAAATCGGAGGAAGGTCCACTAATGAAAAACTGTTTTTT. This codes for CASSQIGGRSTNEKLFF.

On this clone itself: The same CDR3 arises from other DNA sequences in this sample as well. CDR3 sequence (DNA): TGTGCCAGCAGCGTGGGGGCGAGCAATCAGCCCCAGCATTTT. Translated, it gives CASSVGASNQPQHF. V and J are TRBV9 and TRBJ1-5; D is perhaps TRBD1 (6 bases). Germline V gene data show CDR1 as SGDLS and CDR2 as YYNGEE. Trimming stripped 2 bases from V and 1 base from J, with 7 bases between. The CDR3 is 14 amino acids.

This clone was counted once. The J gene is TRBJ2-7, the V gene TRBV2; tentatively, D is TRBD1 (6 bases). Trimming cost V 6 bases and J 1 base, with 16 bases left between them. The CDR3 length is 15 residues. Germline CDR1 SNHLY, CDR2 FYNNEI. The CDR3 protein is CASRANRQASYEQYF. The CDR3 nucleotides are TGTGCCAGCAGGGCGAACAGACAGGCGTCCTACGAGCAGTACTTC.

The rearrangement joins TRBV9 to TRBJ2-7; 9 positions agree with TRBD2. The V gene end was trimmed by 0 bases and the J gene end by 0 bases; junction bases not matched to a gene: 4. There are 16 residues in the CDR3. Germline assignment: CDR1 SGDLS and CDR2 YYNGEE. CDR3 DNA sequence: TGTGCCAGCAGCGTAGTGGCGGGAGGGCCCTCCTACGAGCAGTACTTC. Protein: CASSVVAGGPSYEQYF.

This clone was found once. V gene TRBV27 combines with J gene TRBJ2-7, with 10 bases that match TRBD2. Germline V gives CDR1 MNHEY, CDR2 SMNVEV (reference sequence). This CDR3 comprises 15 residues. After removal of 6 bases from V and 3 bases from J, the junction contained 8 bases not matched to a gene. The CDR3 sequence: CASRLTSGQVYEQYF. CDR3 coding DNA: TGTGCCAGCAGACTGACTAGCGGGCAAGTCTACGAGCAGTACTTC.

This clone was recorded a few times. The chain uses TRBV18 and TRBJ1-1; no clear D gene. The CDR3 has 14 amino acids. CDR1 KGHSH and CDR2 LQKENI come from the germline V gene. The V end lost 0 bases, the J end lost 4 bases, and 9 bases lay between the germline ends. The CDR3 DNA sequence: TGTGCCAGCTCACCACCGTCGGGATCCACTGAAGCTTTCTTT. Its translation: CASSPPSGSTEAFF.

This clone has only one observation. The chain has TRBV10-1 and TRBJ1-2; a possible D gene is TRBD1 (6 bases). The CDR3 loop spans 14 amino acids. Germline V gives CDR1 WNHNN, CDR2 SYGVQD (reference sequence). With 3 bases removed from V and 3 bases from J, the gap between germline ends came to 11 bases. The CDR3 DNA reads as TGCGCCAGCAGTGAAGCAGGGGTGGACTATGGCTACACCTTC. Its protein product is CASSEAGVDYGYTF.

This clone was picked up a small number of times. The chain couples TRBV9 to TRBJ2-1, with 10 bases identical to TRBD1. The CDR3 runs 14 residues. Germline CDR1 SGDLS, CDR2 YYNGEE. With V trimmed by 3 bases and J by 6 bases, 3 bases remained unmatched. The CDR3 region is CASSARDRGNEQFF. The CDR3 coding sequence is TGTGCCAGCAGCGCCCGGGACAGGGGCAATGAGCAGTTCTTC. The full variable domain, in which reference TRBV9 and TRBJ2-1 provide the parts outside the CDR3, is DSGVTQTPKHLITATGQRVTLRCSPRSGDLSVYWYQQSLDQGLQFLIQYYNGEERAKGNILERFSAQQFPDLHSELNLSSLELGDSALYFCASSARDRGNEQFFGPGTRLTVL.

The V gene is TRBV7-8, the J gene TRBJ1-2; TRBD1 might be the D (5 bases). Looked up from germline, CDR1 is SGHVS and CDR2 is FQNEAQ. V was cut by 3 bases and J by 4 bases, with 6 bases left in between. The CDR3 sequence is 12 residues long. CDR3 loop: CASSFQGYGYTF. The CDR3 coding sequence is TGTGCCAGCAGCTTTCAGGGCTATGGCTACACCTTC.

The chain recombines TRBV30 with TRBJ2-7; perhaps TRBD1 as D (5 bases). The ends were cut back, 1 base at V and 2 bases at J, with 9 bases in the middle. Germline V gene sequence: CDR1 GTSNPN, CDR2 SVGIG (reference sequence). The CDR3 is made up of 13 amino acids. The CDR3 bases are TGTGCCTGGAGTGAGGGGAACACCTACGAGCAGTACTTC. Encoded protein: CAWSEGNTYEQYF.

V is TRBV9 and J is TRBJ1-1, with unresolved D. V gave up 5 bases and J gave up 0 bases, with 8 bases separating them. This CDR3 spans 13 amino acids. Per the germline V gene, CDR1 is SGDLS and CDR2 is YYNGEE. CDR3 DNA: TGTGCCAGCAGTTTCGGGATGAACACTGAAGCTTTCTTT. It is translated as CASSFGMNTEAFF.

In this sample, this clone turned up a few times. The chain employs TRBV5-6 and TRBJ1-2, with D perhaps TRBD1 (5 bases). This CDR3 has 13 amino acids. Per germline, CDR1 SGHDT and CDR2 YYEEEE. Between the trimmed V and J ends, which lost 4 bases and 8 bases, there was a span of 15 bases. DNA for the CDR3: TGTGCCAGCAGCCGGTCGGGGGGGGACGGCTACACCTTC. This sequence encodes CASSRSGGDGYTF.

The chain joins TRBV5-6 to TRBJ2-4, with TRBD1 matching 7 bases. The germline gives CDR1 SGHDT, CDR2 YYEEEE. J gave up 3 bases and V 4 bases, and 13 bases lay outside the gene matches. The CDR3 is 17 residues long. CDR3 amino acids: CASSEEGGQHFKNIQYF. The CDR3 DNA sequence: TGTGCCAGCAGCGAGGAAGGGGGACAGCACTTCAAAAACATTCAGTACTTC.

The rearrangement uses TRBV27 and TRBJ1-1; a weak D match, TRBD1 (5 bases). The CDR3 is 16 amino acids. Looked up from germline, CDR1 is MNHEY and CDR2 is SMNVEV (reference sequence). Trimming removed 0 bases at V and 5 bases at J, with 16 bases between. The CDR3 sequence: CASSLSRIGAQTEAFF. The CDR3 nucleotides read TGTGCCAGCAGTTTATCGAGAATAGGGGCGCAGACTGAAGCTTTCTTT.